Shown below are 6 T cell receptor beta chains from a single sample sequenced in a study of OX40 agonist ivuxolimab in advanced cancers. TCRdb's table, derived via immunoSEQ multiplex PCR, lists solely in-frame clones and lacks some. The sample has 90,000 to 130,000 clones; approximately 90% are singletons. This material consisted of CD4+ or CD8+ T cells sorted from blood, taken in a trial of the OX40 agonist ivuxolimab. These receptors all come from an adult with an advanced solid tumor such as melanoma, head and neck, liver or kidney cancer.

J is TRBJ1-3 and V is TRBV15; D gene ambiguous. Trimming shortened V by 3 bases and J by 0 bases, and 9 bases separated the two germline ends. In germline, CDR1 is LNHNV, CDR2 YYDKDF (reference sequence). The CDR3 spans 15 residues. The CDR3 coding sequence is TGTGCCACCAGCAGGGCTACTGGCTCTGGAAACACCATATATTTT. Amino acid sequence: CATSRATGSGNTIYF.

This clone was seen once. The CDR3: CSVEGGVRFTEAFF. CDR3 nucleotides: TGCAGCGTTGAGGGGGGGGTTAGGTTCACTGAAGCTTTCTTT. J is TRBJ1-1 and V is TRBV29-1, with D perhaps TRBD1 (5 bases). The CDR3 contains 14 residues. CDR1 is SQVTM and CDR2 is ANQGSEA in the germline V gene. Trimming left V 3 bases short and J 4 bases short, with 15 bases between.

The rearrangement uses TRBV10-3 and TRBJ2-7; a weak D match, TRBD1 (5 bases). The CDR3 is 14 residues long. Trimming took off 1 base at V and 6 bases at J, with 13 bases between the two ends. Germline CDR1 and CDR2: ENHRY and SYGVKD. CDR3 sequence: CAISEFETQGEQYF. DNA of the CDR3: TGTGCCATCAGTGAGTTCGAAACGCAGGGCGAGCAGTACTTC.

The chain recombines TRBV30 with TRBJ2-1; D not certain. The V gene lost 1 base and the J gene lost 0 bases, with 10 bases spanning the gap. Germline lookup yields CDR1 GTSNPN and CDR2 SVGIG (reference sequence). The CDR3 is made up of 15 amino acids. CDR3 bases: TGTGCCTGGAGTGAACTGGGGTTCTCCTACAATGAGCAGTTCTTC. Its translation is CAWSELGFSYNEQFF.

The CDR3 here is CATSRTGRGTGELFF. The DNA of the CDR3 is TGTGCCACCAGCAGGACAGGCCGGGGGACCGGGGAGCTGTTTTTT. This chain joins TRBV15 and TRBJ2-2; D tentatively fits TRBD1 or TRBD2 (6 bases each). Trimming removed 3 bases from V and 5 bases from J, with 13 bases in between. Looked up from germline, CDR1 is LNHNV and CDR2 is YYDKDF (reference sequence). The CDR3 consists of 15 residues.

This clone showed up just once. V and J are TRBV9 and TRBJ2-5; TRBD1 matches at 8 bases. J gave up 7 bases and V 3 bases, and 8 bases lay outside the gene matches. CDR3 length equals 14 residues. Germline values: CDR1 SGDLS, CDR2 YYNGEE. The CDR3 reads CASSADRGRGTQYF. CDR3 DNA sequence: TGTGCCAGCAGCGCCGACAGGGGAAGGGGGACCCAGTACTTC. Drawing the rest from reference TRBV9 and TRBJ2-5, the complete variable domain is DSGVTQTPKHLITATGQRVTLRCSPRSGDLSVYWYQQSLDQGLQFLIQYYNGEERAKGNILERFSAQQFPDLHSELNLSSLELGDSALYFCASSADRGRGTQYFGPGTRLLVL.